This TCR beta chain was recovered during a study of T cells in Graves' hyperthyroidism and ophthalmopathy. Authors of the study amplified TCR beta CDR3 regions from RNA transcripts. First-round RT-PCR with HTBI primers amplified the TCR CDR3 region. One entry per CDR3 protein results from TCRdb running MiXCR on the multiplex PCR reads. The data contain about 46,000 distinct CDR3 sequences, around 45% of them singletons. Trimming cost V 4 bases and J 10 bases; bases outside gene matches: 10. The germline V gene has CDR1 DFQATT and CDR2 SNEGSKA (reference sequence). The CDR3 length is 15 residues. Study results and caveats: Separation of ophthalmopathy from stable hyperthyroidism was achieved by a 13 V-J model.

This clonotype turned up a few times. Its target is not known. The TCR comes from a woman aged 50 to 60 with Graves' hyperthyroidism. Material for sequencing was peripheral blood or thyroid tissue (not recorded which). The rearrangement links TRBV20-1 to TRBJ2-3; 14 bases align to TRBD2. The DNA for the CDR3 is TGCAGTGCTATTGCCGGGACTAGCGGGAGAGGCGCGCAGTATTTT. It codes for CSAIAGTSGRGAQYF.